The rows below give T cell receptor beta chains drawn from one sample of a study of blood T cell repertoires in COVID-19. Profiling relied on immunoSEQ multiplex PCR, and the TCRdb table lists in-frame clones only, not all of them. Of about 120,000 clones listed, 55% to 75% are singletons. Sequencing input: peripheral blood. The receptors derive from a woman between 65 and 79 years old with acute or convalescent COVID-19. Each CDR3 is given with its conserved first and last residue. Each record gives: D gene, V gene, J gene, clone size, CDR3 DNA, CDR3 protein. D genes are given only for firm matches. The size of a clone is reported for some rows only, either as once, few or many, or as a class for expanded clones.

>-|TRBV3-1/TRBV3-2|TRBJ1-2|many
TGTGCCAGCAGCCAAGAAGGGACATACTATGGCTACACCTTC
CASSQEGTYYGYTF
>TRBD1|TRBV7-2|TRBJ1-6|-
TGTGCCAGCAGCCCTCGACAGGGGTATAATTCACCCCTCCACTTT
CASSPRQGYNSPLHF
>-|TRBV12-3/TRBV12-4|TRBJ2-7|-
TGTGCCAGCAGTTTTACCACAGGGTCCGAGCAGTACTTC
CASSFTTGSEQYF
>TRBD2|TRBV7-8|TRBJ2-3|-
TGTGCCAGCAGCTTGATAGCGGGGGGGGACACAGATACGCAGTATTTT
CASSLIAGGDTDTQYF
>TRBD2|TRBV5-1|TRBJ2-2|-
TGCGCCAGCAGCTCCGGGACTAGTTCGAACACCGGGGAGCTGTTTTTT
CASSSGTSSNTGELFF
>TRBD2|TRBV4-1|TRBJ2-1|-
TGCGCCAGCAGCCAAGGTTTAGCGGGAGCTGAGCAGTTCTTC
CASSQGLAGAEQFF
>-|TRBV5-1|TRBJ2-7|-
TGCGCCAGCAGCTTGGATCCAGGGTCCTACGAGCAGTACTTC
CASSLDPGSYEQYF
>-|TRBV7-2|TRBJ2-2|-
TGTGCCAGCAGCTTAGCACATCTCCTGAACACCGGGGAGCTGTTTTTT
CASSLAHLLNTGELFF
>TRBD1|TRBV9|TRBJ1-6|-
TGTGCCAGCAGCAACCACCGGGACAGTGGTAATTCACCCCTCCACTTT
CASSNHRDSGNSPLHF
>-|TRBV2|TRBJ2-1|-
TGTGCCAGCCGTCCGTGGACTTACGACAATGAGCAGTTCTTC
CASRPWTYDNEQFF
>-|TRBV6-2/TRBV6-3|TRBJ1-5|-
TGTGCCAGCAGTTACTCTCAGCGTCGAGGGAAAGGCAATCAGCCCCAGCATTTT
CASSYSQRRGKGNQPQHF
>TRBD2|TRBV20-1|TRBJ2-1|-
TGCAGTGCTAGTCGGAGCGGGAGGTCCTACAATGAGCAGTTCTTC
CSASRSGRSYNEQFF
>TRBD2|TRBV6-1|TRBJ2-1|-
TGTGCCAGCAGTCAAGCCGGGACTAGCGGGAGACCCCGATCGGGCAATGAGCAGTTCTTC
CASSQAGTSGRPRSGNEQFF
>-|TRBV18|TRBJ2-1|-
TGTGCCAGCTCACCATCTCGGACATATACGGATGAGCAGTTCTTC
CASSPSRTYTDEQFF
>-|TRBV9|TRBJ1-4|-
TGTGCCAGCAGCGTAGCTTCGGCAACTAATGAAAAACTGTTTTTT
CASSVASATNEKLFF
>-|TRBV5-5|TRBJ2-7|-
TGTGCCAGCAGCCAATTCGGGACTCTTTCCTACGAGCAGTACTTC
CASSQFGTLSYEQYF
>TRBD1|TRBV6-1|TRBJ1-6|-
TGTGCCAGCAGTGAAGACAGGGGTGGGTATTCACCCCTCCACTTT
CASSEDRGGYSPLHF
>-|TRBV4-1|TRBJ2-7|-
TGCGCCAGCAGCCAAGTTGTAGCCAAGTACCGTTCCTACGAGCAGTACTTC
CASSQVVAKYRSYEQYF
>TRBD1|TRBV7-2|TRBJ2-2|few
TGTGCCAGCAGCTTTAGACTATCCGACAGGGGGGACACCGGGGAGCTGTTTTTT
CASSFRLSDRGDTGELFF
>-|TRBV6-5|TRBJ2-7|few
TGTGCCAGCGGTACCGGCATGGGGGCGGAGCAGTACTTC
CASGTGMGAEQYF
>TRBD2|TRBV5-5|TRBJ2-2|-
TGTGCCAGCGGACTAGCGGGGGGGCGCACCGGGGAGCTGTTTTTT
CASGLAGGRTGELFF
>TRBD2|TRBV7-2|TRBJ2-1|-
TGTGCCAGCAGCAAGGGGCGGGGGGGCCCCTCCTACAATGAGCAGTTCTTC
CASSKGRGGPSYNEQFF
>TRBD1|TRBV29-1|TRBJ2-5|-
TGCAGCGTTCTGGGACAGAGGGGAGAGACCCAGTACTTC
CSVLGQRGETQYF
>TRBD1|TRBV4-1|TRBJ1-4|few
TGCGCCAGCAGACAGGGGGACGCTGAAAAACTGTTTTTT
CASRQGDAEKLFF
>-|TRBV14|TRBJ1-2|-
TGTGCCAGCAGCCTGTCAGGGGCGTCCTATGGCTACACCTTC
CASSLSGASYGYTF
>TRBD1|TRBV18|TRBJ1-5|many
TGTGCCAGCTCACCATCCGGAATCGTGGACAGGGGAGGCAATCAGCCCCAGCATTTT
CASSPSGIVDRGGNQPQHF
>-|TRBV5-1|TRBJ2-3|-
TGCGCCAGCAGCTTCAGGGCGGGACGCACAGATACGCAGTATTTT
CASSFRAGRTDTQYF
>TRBD1|TRBV7-9|TRBJ2-3|-
TGTGCCAGCAGCGTAGCCGGGACAGGGATAGATACGCAGTATTTT
CASSVAGTGIDTQYF
>TRBD1|TRBV5-6|TRBJ1-2|-
TGTGCCAGCAGCGCGACCGGGACAGGGGCTAGGTATGGCTACACCTTC
CASSATGTGARYGYTF
>-|TRBV6-2/TRBV6-3|TRBJ1-1|-
TGTGCCAGCAGTCACCATTCAGGGGAAGCTTTCTTT
CASSHHSGEAFF
>-|TRBV19|TRBJ1-5|-
TGTGCCAGTAGTATTTCCCGACAGACCTTGTATAGCAATCAGCCCCAGCATTTT
CASSISRQTLYSNQPQHF